This TCR beta chain was recovered during a study of blood T cells in healthy people across ages. The CDR3 length is 13 residues. V was trimmed by 1 base and J by 0 bases, leaving 4 bases between them. CDR1 is SGHRS and CDR2 is YFSETQ in the germline V gene. Overall study findings and caveats: Compared with aged donors, long-lived donors showed fewer expanded clones, suggesting selection.

This clonotype was observed a few times. Its antigen is currently unknown. The second PCR ran roughly 7 to 12 cycles with a sample-barcoded 5' primer and J-beta primers. TCRdb reanalysed the 5' RACE reads using MiXCR and keeps one entry per CDR3 protein. The data hold some 710,000 distinct CDR3 sequences, with about 42% observed a single time. The sample taken for sequencing was blood. This rearrangement joins TRBV5-1 to TRBJ1-2; D is unresolved. The receptor comes from an elderly man in good health. The CDR3 spells CASSLKANYGYTF. In DNA form, the CDR3 reads TGCGCCAGCAGCTTGAAGGCTAACTATGGCTACACCTTC.